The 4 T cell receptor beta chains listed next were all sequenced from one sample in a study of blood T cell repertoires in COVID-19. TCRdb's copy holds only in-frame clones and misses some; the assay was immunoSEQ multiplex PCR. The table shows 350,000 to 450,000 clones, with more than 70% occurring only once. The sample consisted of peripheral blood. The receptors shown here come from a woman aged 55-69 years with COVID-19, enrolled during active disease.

The CDR3 DNA sequence: TGTGCCAGCAGTGAGCAAGCTAAGGACAGGAGCTACACCTTC. Protein sequence: CASSEQAKDRSYTF. This chain joins TRBV6-4 and TRBJ1-2; 7 nucleotides align to TRBD1. The CDR3 runs 14 residues. V gave up 3 bases and J gave up 9 bases; unmatched junction bases: 10. Germline CDR1 and CDR2: MRHNA and SNTAGT.

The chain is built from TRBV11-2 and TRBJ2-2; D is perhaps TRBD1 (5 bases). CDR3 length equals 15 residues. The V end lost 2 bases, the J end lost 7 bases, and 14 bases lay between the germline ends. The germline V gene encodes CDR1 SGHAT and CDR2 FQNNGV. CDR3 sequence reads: CASSLIRGRSGELFF. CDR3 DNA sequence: TGTGCCAGCAGCTTAATTAGGGGTCGGAGCGGGGAGCTGTTTTTT.

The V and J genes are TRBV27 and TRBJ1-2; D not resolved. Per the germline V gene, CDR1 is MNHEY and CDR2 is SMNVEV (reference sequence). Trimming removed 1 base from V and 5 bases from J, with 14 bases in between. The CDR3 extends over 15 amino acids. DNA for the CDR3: TGTGCCAGCAGTTTATTGGGAGTGGGAAGATATGGCTACACCTTC. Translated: CASSLLGVGRYGYTF.

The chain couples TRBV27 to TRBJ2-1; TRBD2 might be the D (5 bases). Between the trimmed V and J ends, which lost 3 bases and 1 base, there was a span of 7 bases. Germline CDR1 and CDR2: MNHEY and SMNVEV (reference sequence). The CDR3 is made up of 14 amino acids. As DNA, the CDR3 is TGTGCCAGCAGTTTGGAGGATTCCTACAATGAGCAGTTCTTC. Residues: CASSLEDSYNEQFF.